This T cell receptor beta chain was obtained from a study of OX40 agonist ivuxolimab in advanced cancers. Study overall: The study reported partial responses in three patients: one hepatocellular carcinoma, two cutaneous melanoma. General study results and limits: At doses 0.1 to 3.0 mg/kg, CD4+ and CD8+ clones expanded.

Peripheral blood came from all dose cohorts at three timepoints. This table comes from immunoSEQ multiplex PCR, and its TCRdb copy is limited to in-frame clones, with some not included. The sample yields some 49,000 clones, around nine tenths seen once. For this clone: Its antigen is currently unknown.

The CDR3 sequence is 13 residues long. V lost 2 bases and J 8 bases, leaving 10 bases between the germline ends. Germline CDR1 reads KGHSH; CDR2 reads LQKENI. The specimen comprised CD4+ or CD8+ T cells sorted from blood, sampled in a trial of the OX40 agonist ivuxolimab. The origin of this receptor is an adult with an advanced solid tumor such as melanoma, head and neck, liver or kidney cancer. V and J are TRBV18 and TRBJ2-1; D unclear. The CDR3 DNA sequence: TGTGCCAGCTCACCAAATGTTAGAGATGAGCAGTTCTTC. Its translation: CASSPNVRDEQFF.